Presented here are 23 T cell receptor beta chains from one specimen sequenced in a study of T cells after yellow fever vaccination. Each CDR3 protein is one row after TCRdb ran MiXCR on the 5' RACE reads. Among some 240,000 distinct CDR3 sequences, more than 3% were seen once, and the ten largest hold around 3%. This sample comprised CD4+ T cells sorted from PBMCs, obtained 10 days after the yellow fever booster vaccination. Source of these receptors: a man between 18 and 29 years old who received the YFV17D yellow fever vaccine.

The chain joins TRBV2 to TRBJ2-7; 10 bases line up with TRBD1. V shed 9 bases and J 2 bases; nucleotides not matched to a gene: 7. The CDR3 totals 14 residues. In germline, CDR1 is SNHLY, CDR2 FYNNEI. The CDR3 is CARTGDRGPYEQYF. CDR3 nucleotides: TGTGCCAGGACCGGGGACAGGGGACCCTACGAGCAGTACTTC.

In this sample, this clonotype turned up many times. CDR3 sequence: CASSSQRGSYEQYF. CDR3 DNA: TGTGCCAGCAGCTCCCAAAGGGGGTCCTACGAGCAGTACTTC. The chain joins TRBV5-6 to TRBJ2-7, with a tentative D call TRBD1 (6 bases). CDR1 and CDR2 from the germline V gene are SGHDT and YYEEEE. The CDR3 length is 14 residues. Trimming cost V 3 bases and J 1 base, with 11 bases left between them.

This clonotype was seen a handful of times. The chain links TRBV6-5 to TRBJ1-6, with 11 bases that match TRBD1. Germline V gives CDR1 MNHEY, CDR2 SVGAGI. This CDR3 is 17 amino acids long. Unmatched junction bases numbered 10, after V lost 2 bases and J lost 10 bases. As DNA, the CDR3 is TGTGCCAGCAGTTACCAAATCGGGACAGGGGGTAGGTCACCCCTCCACTTT. It yields the protein CASSYQIGTGGRSPLHF.

The rearrangement uses TRBV5-4 and TRBJ2-7, with D maybe TRBD1 (7 bases). Per germline, CDR1 SGHNT and CDR2 YYREEE (reference sequence). Trimming stripped 0 bases from V and 4 bases from J, with 11 bases between. This CDR3 is 14 amino acids long. The CDR3 DNA sequence: TGTGCCAGCAGCTTGGGGACAGGACTATACGAGCAGTACTTC. Protein: CASSLGTGLYEQYF. The full variable domain, in which reference TRBV5-4 and TRBJ2-7 provide the parts outside the CDR3, is ETGVTQSPTHLIKTRGQQVTLRCSSQSGHNTVSWYQQALGQGPQFIFQYYREEENGRGNFPPRFSGLQFPNYSSELNVNALELDDSALYLCASSLGTGLYEQYFGPGTRLTVT.

The V call is TRBV5-1, the J call TRBJ2-7, with TRBD1 matching over 8 bases. The germline V gene has CDR1 SGHRS and CDR2 YFSETQ. The CDR3 consists of 14 residues. V dropped 2 bases and J dropped 3; count of bases not matched to a gene: 4. Written as DNA, the CDR3 is TGCGCCAGCAGCTTTGGACAGGGAATCTACGAGCAGTACTTC. Translation gives CASSFGQGIYEQYF.

This clonotype was detected many times. Relative to the germline gene, one junction end is altered; a read error may explain this. CDR3 sequence reads: CASSPVLQVGSLF. CDR3 DNA sequence: TGTGCCAGCAGTCCAGTTTTACAGGTCGGGAGCCTCTTT. V is TRBV12-3 or TRBV12-4 and J is TRBJ1-1; D is possibly TRBD1 (5 bases). This CDR3 is 13 amino acids long.

The CDR3 sequence is CASSLLRVSTDTQYF. DNA of the CDR3: TGTGCCAGCAGCTTACTCAGGGTCAGCACAGATACGCAGTATTTT. The rearrangement joins TRBV7-8 to TRBJ2-3; D possibly corresponds to TRBD1 (5 bases). Trimming pared 2 bases from V and 0 bases from J, leaving 9 bases between. This CDR3 region has 15 residues. In germline, CDR1 is SGHVS, CDR2 FQNEAQ.

This clonotype has at least ten counts. This chain uses TRBV7-2 with TRBJ2-1; 8 nucleotides line up with TRBD2. With V trimmed by 3 bases and J by 7 bases, 8 bases remained unmatched. Germline CDR1 and CDR2: SGHTA and FQGNSA. This CDR3 comprises 15 residues. In DNA, the CDR3 is TGTGCCAGCAGCTTTCCGCGGGGGGCCGTGAATGAGCAGTTCTTC. It specifies CASSFPRGAVNEQFF.

This clonotype was counted at least ten times. This chain links TRBV6-2 or TRBV6-3 with TRBJ2-1; no clear D gene. Germline V gene data show CDR1 as MNHEY and CDR2 as SVGEGT. The ends were cut back, 6 bases at V and 2 bases at J, with 5 bases in the middle. The CDR3 contains 12 residues. Written as DNA, the CDR3 is TGTGCCAGCAGGTCAACCTACAATGAGCAGTTCTTC. It codes for CASRSTYNEQFF.

This clonotype was counted only a few times. V is TRBV9 and J is TRBJ1-5; D perhaps matches TRBD1 (6 bases). The CDR3 consists of 15 residues. V lost 2 bases, J lost 2 bases, and 11 bases lay in between. The germline V gene has CDR1 SGDLS and CDR2 YYNGEE. This CDR3 is CASSVSGVGNQPQHF. CDR3 DNA: TGTGCCAGCAGCGTGTCAGGGGTGGGCAATCAGCCCCAGCATTTT.

This clonotype occurred many times. The V call is TRBV5-1, the J call TRBJ1-4; tentatively, D is TRBD1 (5 bases). The germline gives CDR1 SGHRS, CDR2 YFSETQ. The CDR3 consists of 15 residues. Trimming left V 4 bases short and J 0 bases short, with 10 bases between. The CDR3 DNA reads TGCGCCAGCAGCATGGGACCATCAACTAATGAAAAACTGTTTTTT. This codes for CASSMGPSTNEKLFF.

The chain links TRBV20-1 to TRBJ1-3; 7 bases line up with TRBD1. Losses at the gene ends were 6 bases for V and 0 bases for J; bases not matched to a gene: 8. This CDR3 is 15 amino acids long. CDR1 and CDR2 (germline): DFQATT, SNEGSKA (reference sequence). The CDR3 sequence: CSATRQGFSGNTIYF. In DNA, the CDR3 is TGCAGTGCCACGCGACAGGGATTCTCTGGAAACACCATATATTTT.

The chain links TRBV10-3 to TRBJ1-2; a weak D match, TRBD1 (5 bases). The CDR3 totals 14 residues. Germline CDR1 and CDR2: ENHRY and SYGVKD. Deletions cut 0 bases from V and 7 bases from J, with 12 bases between. As DNA, the CDR3 is TGTGCCATCAGTGAGTCTCCCTACGGGGGTGGCTACACCTTC. It codes for CAISESPYGGGYTF.

The chain employs TRBV5-6 and TRBJ1-5; D gene ambiguous. The CDR3 has 15 amino acids. V shed 3 bases and J shed 1 base, with 11 bases lying between them. Germline values: CDR1 SGHDT, CDR2 YYEEEE. The DNA of the CDR3 is TGTGCCAGCAGCTCTCGAGGAGCGAGCAATCAGCCCCAGCATTTT. Translating gives CASSSRGASNQPQHF.

This clonotype was seen a few times. The gene calls are TRBV20-1 and TRBJ1-6; D unresolved. CDR1 is DFQATT, CDR2 SNEGSKA, per germline (reference sequence). The CDR3 covers 12 residues. Trimming removed 5 bases from V and 10 bases from J, with 12 bases in between. The CDR3 DNA is TGCAGTGCTCAAGAAAAGGGCTCACCCCTCCACTTT. Translated, it gives CSAQEKGSPLHF.

This sequence joins TRBV12-3 or TRBV12-4 and TRBJ1-2; 9 bases align to TRBD1. This CDR3 spans 15 amino acids. V shed 2 bases, J shed 2 bases, and the junction held 3 bases outside the gene matches. The CDR3 protein is CASSLSGTGNYGYTF. In DNA, the CDR3 is TGTGCCAGCAGTTTAAGCGGGACAGGGAACTATGGCTACACCTTC.

The chain recombines TRBV19 with TRBJ1-5; D remains unclear. The V gene lost 3 bases and the J gene lost 7 bases, with 10 bases spanning the gap. CDR3 length equals 13 residues. Looked up from germline, CDR1 is LNHDA and CDR2 is SQIVND (reference sequence). Written as DNA, the CDR3 is TGTGCCAGTAGTATTGGAAGGAACCAGCCCCAGCATTTT. This encodes CASSIGRNQPQHF.

Only a few counts were recorded for this clonotype. The chain has TRBV19 and TRBJ2-5; no definite D call. Germline V gene lookup returns CDR1 LNHDA and CDR2 SQIVND (reference sequence). The CDR3 has 13 amino acids. V was trimmed by 3 bases and J by 4 bases, leaving 9 bases between them. The CDR3 loop is CASSIISRETQYF. In DNA, the CDR3 is TGTGCCAGTAGTATTATCAGTCGAGAGACCCAGTACTTC.

Many counts were recorded for this clonotype. V usage is TRBV5-1 and J usage is TRBJ2-7, with unresolved D. Germline assignment: CDR1 SGHRS and CDR2 YFSETQ. Trimming pared 2 bases from V and 2 bases from J, leaving 11 bases between. The CDR3 runs to 14 residues. As DNA, the CDR3 is TGCGCCAGCAGCTTAGGGCCAGCCGCCTACGAGCAGTACGTC. It codes for CASSLGPAAYEQYV.

This clonotype was detected many times. This chain joins TRBV5-6 and TRBJ1-2, with no clear D. The CDR3 has 15 residues. V was trimmed by 0 bases and J by 0 bases, leaving 9 bases between them. The germline gives CDR1 SGHDT, CDR2 YYEEEE. CDR3 DNA: TGTGCCAGCAGCTTGGCCCTAGGGACTAACTATGGCTACACCTTC. Protein product: CASSLALGTNYGYTF.

Many counts were recorded for this clonotype. V and J are TRBV6-1 and TRBJ1-6; D perhaps matches TRBD1 (5 bases). Germline assignment: CDR1 MNHNS and CDR2 SASEGT. CDR3 length: 15 residues. The V end lost 1 base, the J end lost 9 bases, and 13 bases lay between the germline ends. CDR3 in amino acids: CASSEVWIRGSPLHF. In DNA form, the CDR3 reads TGTGCCAGCAGTGAAGTTTGGATTAGGGGTTCACCCCTCCACTTT.

This clonotype has a count of ten or more. The chain links TRBV4-2 to TRBJ2-5; TRBD2 aligns across 8 bases. Germline CDR1 reads LGHNA; CDR2 reads YNFKEQ. The CDR3 runs 15 residues. J was trimmed by 1 base and V by 4 bases; bases with no gene match: 5. CDR3 in amino acids: CASSRAGGIQETQYF. For the CDR3, the DNA is TGTGCCAGCAGCCGGGCGGGGGGCATCCAAGAGACCCAGTACTTC.

The rearrangement joins TRBV14 to TRBJ2-3; a weak D match, TRBD1 (5 bases). Trimming pared 1 base from V and 1 base from J, leaving 18 bases between. Germline CDR1 is SGHDN and CDR2 is FVKESK. The CDR3 contains 18 residues. CDR3 protein: CASSQAHRTGSRTDTQYF. The CDR3 DNA reads as TGTGCCAGCAGCCAAGCACACAGGACGGGTTCTCGCACAGATACGCAGTATTTT.